The entry below describes one T cell receptor beta chain. The antigen is undetermined. Amplified regions were TCR beta CDR3 sequences from RNA transcripts. HTBI primers were employed in a first-round RT-PCR of the TCR CDR3. Via MiXCR, TCRdb re-called the multiplex PCR reads, giving one row per CDR3 protein. In the table there are about 660,000 distinct CDR3 sequences, 40% to 55% of which are singletons. Germline CDR1 and CDR2: MNHEY and SVGAGI. V lost 5 bases and J lost 7, with 14 bases in between. This CDR3 is built from 14 residues. The sample originates from a study of T cells in Graves' hyperthyroidism and ophthalmopathy. Researchers barred patients who had uncontrolled infection, other autoimmune disease, pregnancy or lactation. Study-wide results and caveats: Blood held most thyroid clonotypes expanded above 0.001 frequency. A 13 V-J model separated ophthalmopathy from stable hyperthyroidism.

The chain is built from TRBV6-5 and TRBJ1-4; D perhaps matches TRBD1 (5 bases). Sequencing input: peripheral blood or thyroid tissue (not recorded which). The source is an adult man with Graves' disease, either hyperthyroidism or ophthalmopathy (not recorded which). CDR3 coding DNA: TGTGCCAGCAGTAACCGGGGGAGAAGTGAAAAACTGTTTTTT. Translated: CASSNRGRSEKLFF.